The 29 T cell receptor beta chains reported below all come from one sample, sequenced in a study of T cell responses to AZD1222 COVID-19 vaccine. Libraries were prepared by immunoSEQ multiplex PCR; TCRdb keeps only in-frame clonotypes and omits some of them. The table lists around 100,000 clones, 80% to 90% of them singletons, with approximately 6.8% in the top ten. The starting material was peripheral blood, obtained on day 0 of AZD1222 vaccination. These TCRs come from an adult in good health.

This clone has only one observation. The rearrangement joins TRBV14 to TRBJ2-7; TRBD1 is a possible D gene (5 bases). The CDR3 loop spans 15 amino acids. Germline V lookup: CDR1 SGHDN, CDR2 FVKESK. The V end was cut by 1 base, the J end by 3 bases, with 13 bases between. The CDR3 is CASSQVISDSYEQYF. CDR3 sequence (DNA): TGTGCCAGCAGCCAAGTTATTTCTGACAGCTACGAGCAGTACTTC.

The CDR3 coding sequence is TGTGCCAGCAGCCAAAAGGACAGGGGTCTTAATGAAAAACTGTTTTTT. The encoded protein is CASSQKDRGLNEKLFF. The chain joins TRBV3-1 (or the pseudogene TRBV3-2) to TRBJ1-4, with 9 bases fitting TRBD1. With 2 bases clipped from V and 4 bases from J, the junction kept 5 bases outside the gene matches. The germline gives CDR1 LGHDT, CDR2 YNNKEL (reference sequence). This CDR3 region has 16 residues.

This chain links TRBV5-6 with TRBJ2-3, with TRBD2 matching 12 bases. J gave up 4 bases and V 4 bases, and 7 bases lay outside the gene matches. Germline CDR1 SGHDT, CDR2 YYEEEE. The CDR3 totals 16 residues. The DNA for the CDR3 is TGTGCCAGCAGCGTACCTAGCGGGGGGGCTCCAGATACGCAGTATTTT. This encodes CASSVPSGGAPDTQYF.

The chain is built from TRBV7-8 and TRBJ1-5, with no clear D. Germline lookup yields CDR1 SGHVS and CDR2 FQNEAQ. The CDR3 covers 13 residues. Trimming stripped 1 base from V and 8 bases from J, with 9 bases between. CDR3 amino acids: CASSLGPREPQHF. The CDR3 region has the DNA TGTGCCAGCAGCTTAGGACCGCGGGAGCCCCAGCATTTT.

This clone was seen a single time. The rearrangement joins TRBV24-1 to TRBJ1-5, with D unresolved. This CDR3 contains 14 residues. The V end was cut by 10 bases, the J end by 0 bases, with 12 bases between. Germline V gives CDR1 KGHDR, CDR2 SFDVKD. CDR3 DNA sequence: TGTGCCACTCCCCGCGGGGATAGCAATCAGCCCCAGCATTTT. Amino acids: CATPRGDSNQPQHF.

This clone was detected only once. The chain links TRBV27 to TRBJ1-5; D uncertain. V shed 7 bases and J shed 3 bases, with 13 bases lying between them. The CDR3 is 14 residues long. CDR1 is MNHEY, CDR2 SMNVEV, per germline (reference sequence). The CDR3 reads CASTMVWSNQPQHF. The CDR3 nucleotides read TGTGCCAGCACCATGGTCTGGTCCAATCAGCCCCAGCATTTT.

The J gene is TRBJ2-3, the V gene TRBV27; D gene uncertain. The germline CDR1 and CDR2 sequences are MNHEY and SMNVEV (reference sequence). Trimming left V 6 bases short and J 2 bases short, with 3 bases between. The CDR3 contains 11 residues. The CDR3 protein is CASSNTDTQYF. CDR3 coding DNA: TGTGCCAGCAGCAACACAGATACGCAGTATTTT.

V gene TRBV7-3 combines with J gene TRBJ1-6, with 8 bases lining up with TRBD1. Germline values: CDR1 SGHTA, CDR2 FQGTGA. V shed 6 bases and J 8 bases; nucleotides not matched to a gene: 6. The CDR3 consists of 14 residues. The CDR3 is CASRQGVGDSPLHF. In DNA, the CDR3 is TGTGCCAGCAGACAGGGGGTTGGGGATTCACCCCTCCACTTT.

V gene TRBV5-1 combines with J gene TRBJ2-5; no clear D. Trimming shortened V by 1 base and J by 3 bases, and 13 bases separated the two germline ends. This CDR3 region has 15 residues. The germline gives CDR1 SGHRS, CDR2 YFSETQ. CDR3 nucleotides: TGCGCCAGCAGCTTGAGTCTCCCGGACGAAGAGACCCAGTACTTC. Translated: CASSLSLPDEETQYF.

The V gene is TRBV7-9, the J gene TRBJ1-3; D possibly corresponds to TRBD1 (5 bases). Germline V gene data show CDR1 as SEHNR and CDR2 as FQNEAQ (reference sequence). Trimming stripped 3 bases from V and 8 bases from J, with 17 bases between. CDR3 length: 15 residues. CDR3 bases: TGTGCCAGCAGCTTCTCCGGGACCGGAGGGGACACCATATATTTT. Protein: CASSFSGTGGDTIYF.

In its sample, this clone was seen a few times. This specimen includes other DNA sequences encoding the same CDR3. The chain recombines TRBV30 with TRBJ2-5; D may match TRBD1 or TRBD2 (6 bases each). Germline values: CDR1 GTSNPN, CDR2 SVGIG (reference sequence). Trimming took 0 bases from V and 4 from J, leaving 15 bases between them. This CDR3 spans 15 amino acids. CDR3 sequence (DNA): TGTGCCTGGAGTGTACTTGGGGGGCTCGTAGAGACCCAGTACTTC. The encoded protein is CAWSVLGGLVETQYF. Supplemented by reference TRBV30 and TRBJ2-5, the full variable domain reads SQTIHQWPATLVQPVGSPLSLECTVEGTSNPNLYWYRQAAGRGLQLLFYSVGIGQISSEVPQNLSASRPQDRQFILSSKKLLLSDSGFYLCAWSVLGGLVETQYFGPGTRLLVL.

This CDR3 is CASSQGRGGALDTQYF. Here the CDR3 DNA reads TGTGCCAGCAGCCAAGGCCGCGGGGGGGCACTAGATACGCAGTATTTT. The rearrangement joins TRBV3-1 (or the pseudogene TRBV3-2) to TRBJ2-3; 9 bases match TRBD2. CDR1 LGHDT and CDR2 YNNKEL come from the germline V gene (reference sequence). This CDR3 is 16 amino acids long. V shed 1 base, J shed 5 bases, and the junction held 7 bases outside the gene matches.

V usage is TRBV7-3 and J usage is TRBJ2-1, with D hard to call. V shed 4 bases and J shed 6 bases, with 4 bases lying between them. The CDR3 length is 11 residues. CDR1 and CDR2 (germline): SGHTA, FQGTGA. The CDR3 region is CASSSANEQFF. The DNA of the CDR3 is TGTGCCAGCAGCTCAGCCAATGAGCAGTTCTTC. The variable domain in full, completed from reference TRBV7-3 and TRBJ2-1, reads GAGVSQTPSNKVTEKGKYVELRCDPISGHTALYWYRQSLGQGPEFLIYFQGTGAADDSGLPNDRFFAVRPEGSVSTLKIQRTERGDSAVYLCASSSANEQFFGPGTRLTVL.

The chain carries TRBV6-5 and TRBJ1-4; D call uncertain. The CDR3 contains 15 residues. Germline V lookup: CDR1 MNHEY, CDR2 SVGAGI. Trimming pared 5 bases from V and 7 bases from J, leaving 17 bases between. CDR3 coding DNA: TGTGCCAGCAGTCCAGGTGTGGGTTTCCGTGAAAAACTGTTTTTT. It encodes CASSPGVGFREKLFF.

CDR3 sequence reads: CASSPPDSPLHF. In DNA form, the CDR3 reads TGTGCCAGCTCACCGCCCGATTCACCCCTCCACTTT. V and J are TRBV18 and TRBJ1-6, with D uncertain. This CDR3 contains 12 residues. Germline V lookup: CDR1 KGHSH, CDR2 LQKENI. With 3 bases removed from V and 8 bases from J, the gap between germline ends came to 5 bases.

The rearrangement links TRBV5-1 to TRBJ2-7; 10 bases are a match to TRBD1. Trimming took 3 bases from V and 7 from J; bases not matched to a gene: 7. Germline CDR1 is SGHRS and CDR2 is YFSETQ. The CDR3 is 14 amino acids. The CDR3 DNA is TGCGCCAGCAGCTCCGGGACAGGGGATATGGAGCAGTACTTC. Protein: CASSSGTGDMEQYF. The entire variable domain, with the rest obtained from reference TRBV5-1 and TRBJ2-7, is as follows: KAGVTQTPRYLIKTRGQQVTLSCSPISGHRSVSWYQQTPGQGLQFLFEYFSETQRNKGNFPGRFSGRQFSNSRSEMNVSTLELGDSALYLCASSSGTGDMEQYFGPGTRLTVT.

V and J are TRBV7-2 and TRBJ1-6; D possibly corresponds to TRBD1 (5 bases). V lost 1 base and J lost 2, with 15 bases in between. The V gene's germline CDR1 is SGHTA and CDR2 FQGNSA. This CDR3 has 18 amino acids. The CDR3 DNA sequence: TGTGCCAGCAGCTTAGTTGGGGCAGCGGGGCCCTATAATTCACCCCTCCACTTT. It yields the protein CASSLVGAAGPYNSPLHF.

The rearrangement joins TRBV10-2 to TRBJ2-2, with a tentative D call TRBD2 (6 bases). CDR3 length: 14 amino acids. Germline V gene data show CDR1 as WSHSY and CDR2 as SAAADI. V dropped 5 bases and J dropped 8 bases, with 15 bases sitting between them. The CDR3: CASSPSDGTGELFF. The CDR3 nucleotides are TGCGCCAGCAGTCCTAGCGACGGCACAGGGGAGCTGTTTTTT.

This chain connects TRBV13 to TRBJ2-6; the match to TRBD2 covers 13 bases. There are 20 residues in the CDR3. The germline V gene encodes CDR1 PRHDT and CDR2 FYEKMQ (reference sequence). With V trimmed by 1 base and J by 2 bases, 8 bases remained unmatched. The CDR3 coding sequence is TGTGCCAGCAGCTTAGCCACCCGGACTAGCGGGAGAACTGGGGCCAACGTCCTGACTTTC. This encodes CASSLATRTSGRTGANVLTF.

This chain links TRBV7-8 with TRBJ2-7, with D possibly TRBD2 on 5 matching bases. From germline, CDR1 is SGHVS and CDR2 FQNEAQ. V gave up 2 bases and J gave up 5 bases, with 13 bases separating them. The CDR3 totals 14 residues. In DNA, the CDR3 is TGTGCCAGCAGCTTAACTTTCCGGGGTAACGAGCAGTACTTC. Its protein product is CASSLTFRGNEQYF.

This clone has just a few counts. V and J are TRBV12-3 or TRBV12-4 and TRBJ2-7; 9 nucleotides agree with TRBD2. The CDR3 length is 13 residues. V shed 5 bases and J 5 bases; nucleotides not matched to a gene: 4. CDR3 amino acids: CASSSGRRNEQYF. In DNA form, the CDR3 reads TGTGCCAGCAGTAGCGGGAGGCGGAACGAGCAGTACTTC.

The chain joins TRBV6-2 or TRBV6-3 to TRBJ1-1; D might be TRBD1 (5 bases). From germline, CDR1 is MNHEY and CDR2 SVGEGT. The CDR3 covers 13 residues. Trimming stripped 2 bases from V and 10 bases from J, with 14 bases between. CDR3 residues: CASSYQEGGTAFF. The CDR3 coding sequence is TGTGCCAGCAGTTACCAAGAGGGTGGGACAGCTTTCTTT.

This clone was recorded a few times. The chain couples TRBV4-1 to TRBJ2-5, with D maybe TRBD2 (5 bases). CDR1 and CDR2 from the germline V gene are MGHRA and YSYEKL. V was clipped by 0 bases and J by 2 bases, with 10 bases between them. CDR3 size: 15 residues. The CDR3 nucleotides read TGCGCCAGCAGCCAAGAAAGCGGTACTCAAGAGACCCAGTACTTC. Protein product: CASSQESGTQETQYF.

This chain connects TRBV11-1 to TRBJ2-1; 7 bases are a match to TRBD2. Germline CDR1 reads SGHAT; CDR2 reads FQDESV (reference sequence). This CDR3 is built from 16 residues. V shed 5 bases and J 8 bases; nucleotides not matched to a gene: 15. The CDR3 coding sequence is TGTGCCAGCAGCCATCCCCGTGGGGGGGGAGGTGATGAGCAGTTCTTC. This translates into CASSHPRGGGGDEQFF.

The chain couples TRBV7-9 to TRBJ1-3; 8 positions match TRBD1. This CDR3 spans 16 amino acids. CDR1 is SEHNR, CDR2 FQNEAQ, per germline (reference sequence). Trimming removed 6 bases from V and 3 bases from J; junction bases left unmatched: 10. The CDR3 loop is CASSKDRGRVGNTIYF. The CDR3 coding sequence is TGTGCCAGCAGTAAAGACAGGGGACGGGTTGGAAACACCATATATTTT.

By its share, this clone is medium-sized. The rearrangement links TRBV13 to TRBJ2-1, with 13 bases lining up with TRBD2. CDR1 and CDR2 (germline): PRHDT, FYEKMQ (reference sequence). The length of the CDR3 is 15 residues. J was trimmed by 7 bases and V by 5 bases; bases with no gene match: 5. The CDR3 region is CASSPGLAGVNEQFF. The DNA for the CDR3 is TGTGCCAGCAGCCCTGGACTAGCGGGAGTGAATGAGCAGTTCTTC.

A single count supports this clone. This chain connects TRBV1 to TRBJ2-7; the DNA was not compared with TRBD2, the D call given in the table. TRBV1 is an annotated pseudogene. The length of the CDR3 is 14 residues. The CDR3, as DNA: TGCACCAGCAGCCAAGAGCGGGCGTCCTACGAGCAGTACTTC. This codes for CTSSQERASYEQYF.

This sequence joins TRBV3-1 (or the pseudogene TRBV3-2) and TRBJ1-1; 7 positions match TRBD1. V gave up 7 bases and J gave up 7 bases; unmatched junction bases: 12. CDR1 is LGHDT and CDR2 is YNNKEL in the germline V gene (reference sequence). CDR3 length equals 14 residues. The CDR3 DNA sequence: TGTGCCAGCACTACTACCGGGACAGCCCATGAAGCTTTCTTT. This encodes CASTTTGTAHEAFF.

The V and J genes are TRBV9 and TRBJ2-3; D may be TRBD1 (6 bases). The CDR3 is 14 amino acids. Germline lookup yields CDR1 SGDLS and CDR2 YYNGEE. V dropped 4 bases and J dropped 3 bases, with 12 bases sitting between them. This CDR3 reads CASSTSGATDTQYF. CDR3 DNA: TGTGCCAGCAGCACATCAGGGGCTACAGATACGCAGTATTTT.